This T cell receptor (beta chain) was profiled in a study of beta chain features in type 1 diabetes. Study summary: Patients and healthy donors were similar in age, gender and cell yields.

Overall study findings and caveats: Within patients, naive, central memory and Treg TCRB repertoires seemed more similar than within healthy donors. Type 1 diabetes patients had VDJ junctions that carried fewer insertions and more deletions.

All of the sorted populations showed purity greater than 98%. Reverse transcription of all isolated RNA meant that expressed TCRB transcripts were sequenced. TCRdb's table, derived via immunoSEQ multiplex PCR, lists solely in-frame clones and lacks some. In the table there are hundreds of thousands of clones, roughly 15% of which are singletons. In regard to this clone: Its antigen is unidentified.

Specimen: naive CD4+ T cells from blood. This sequence originates from a man younger than 35 in good health.

As DNA, the CDR3 is TGTGCCAGCAGCGCACCGGGGGGATTGAAGACCCAGTACTTC. It is translated as CASSAPGGLKTQYF. The chain employs TRBV6-5 and TRBJ2-5; 7 nucleotides agree with TRBD2. Unmatched junction bases numbered 10, after V lost 6 bases and J lost 6 bases. CDR3 length: 14 residues. Per the germline V gene, CDR1 is MNHEY and CDR2 is SVGAGI.